These T cell receptor beta chains were read from a single sample in a study of radiotherapy plus CTLA-4 blockade in lung cancer. Clones were sequenced by immunoSEQ multiplex PCR, and TCRdb holds only the in-frame ones, with some missing. The sample consists of 35,000 to 45,000 clones, roughly three quarters of them appearing once. The sample was peripheral blood, taken from a patient treated with radiotherapy plus ipilimumab. The receptors shown here come from a human donor with non-small cell lung cancer whose response to radiotherapy plus ipilimumab could not be evaluated. The CDR3 runs from the conserved cysteine through the conserved F or W. The order of the fields is V gene, CDR3 length, J gene, CDR3 protein.

TRBV7-9	15	TRBJ1-2	CASSSGQNGYYGYTF
TRBV4-2	17	TRBJ1-6	CASSPGQASSYNSPLHF
TRBV6-6	15	TRBJ2-7	CASSLLPPGQGGQYF
TRBV7-9	11	TRBJ1-1	CASSRTIEAFF
TRBV11-1	13	TRBJ1-1	CASSLVEVGGAFF
TRBV30	12	TRBJ1-2	CAWSRGRYGYTF
TRBV28	16	TRBJ2-5	CASSFLGQGVGETQYF
TRBV16	15	TRBJ2-5	CASSHRTGDQETQYF
TRBV5-1	15	TRBJ2-4	CASSPYQQVVAIQYF
TRBV29-1	13	TRBJ1-1	CSGKSGMNTEAFF
TRBV4-1	15	TRBJ1-1	CASSQDPAGGTEAFF
TRBV5-1	14	TRBJ1-4	CASSLDRSNEKLFF
TRBV7-9	17	TRBJ2-2	CASSFGTSGSFTGELFF
TRBV6-5	16	TRBJ1-1	CASSYGRTGLNTEAFF
TRBV28	15	TRBJ2-5	CASSYPGLGLETQYF
TRBV11-2	15	TRBJ2-5	CASRWDPGGPETQYF
TRBV7-2	13	TRBJ2-7	CAGTSGNSYEQYF
TRBV9	16	TRBJ1-4	CASSLGQSKGDEKLFF
TRBV7-2	15	TRBJ1-2	CASSANPGQGDGYTF
TRBV9	12	TRBJ2-7	CASSPLQGVQYF
TRBV5-1	14	TRBJ2-7	CASSIGTSEVEQYF
TRBV6-5	14	TRBJ2-2	CASSYWSVSGELFF
TRBV7-9	15	TRBJ1-5	CASSRDLAGNQPQHF
TRBV15	12	TRBJ1-2	CATSRGGNGYTF
TRBV11-2	15	TRBJ2-1	CASSLVAGGPGEQFF
TRBV19	13	TRBJ2-7	CASSGTGTYEQYF
TRBV29-1	16	TRBJ1-3	CSVEMGQPLSGNTIYF
TRBV7-2	15	TRBJ2-5	CASRVDRQGSETQYF
TRBV7-2	16	TRBJ1-1	CASSSTQAGAGAEAFF
TRBV30	15	TRBJ2-3	CAWSLGGLPVDTQYF
TRBV28	14	TRBJ1-5	CASSPPLFVQPQHF
TRBV5-4	13	TRBJ2-7	CASSATGTLEQYF
TRBV4-3	15	TRBJ1-2	CASSPRRVTDYGYTF
TRBV6-4	16	TRBJ2-1	CASSDPGQGRRNEQFF
TRBV5-1	14	TRBJ1-1	CASSLDSSNTEAFF
TRBV18	15	TRBJ2-2	CASSFDRGNTGELFF
TRBV5-6	16	TRBJ2-7	CASSWKLASNSYEQYF
TRBV7-2	13	TRBJ2-7	CASSLGGNYEQYF
TRBV5-1	15	TRBJ1-1	CASSFDPLGDTEAFF
TRBV4-3	15	TRBJ1-1	CASSLSTGGYTEAFF
TRBV7-2	13	TRBJ2-7	CASSSRTGYEQYF
TRBV30	16	.	CAWSVGLAGGLIEQYF
TRBV5-1	16	TRBJ1-5	CASSLGTGSSNQPQHF